What follows are 5 T cell receptor beta chains derived from one specimen sequenced in a study of OX40 agonist ivuxolimab in advanced cancers. Receptor libraries were prepared by the immunoSEQ multiplex PCR assay. TCRdb limited this immuneACCESS table to in-frame rearrangements with V and J called. A share of clones is missing; checked studies link under half to unresolved V genes, and the rest is unexplained. The sample table shows 25,000 to 35,000 clones, and about 86% are seen once. Less than 30% of the sample is taken by the ten largest. The sample was CD4+ or CD8+ T cells sorted from blood, taken in a trial of the OX40 agonist ivuxolimab. These receptors were obtained from an adult with an advanced solid tumor such as melanoma, head and neck, liver or kidney cancer.

CDR3 protein: CASSSSPGEWTEAFF. CDR3 coding DNA: TGTGCCAGCAGCTCGTCCCCAGGAGAATGGACTGAAGCTTTCTTT. This chain joins TRBV5-5 and TRBJ1-1; D call uncertain. Trimming left V 3 bases short and J 5 bases short, with 17 bases between. Germline assignment: CDR1 SGHKS and CDR2 YYEKEE (reference sequence). The CDR3 is 15 residues long.

In this sample, this clone turned up a few times. The chain links TRBV11-3 to TRBJ2-2; D is uncertain. From germline, CDR1 is SGHNT and CDR2 YENEEA. The CDR3 loop spans 12 amino acids. The V end lost 2 bases, the J end lost 4 bases, and 2 bases lay between the germline ends. The CDR3: CASSLFTGELFF. The CDR3 coding sequence is TGTGCCAGCAGCTTATTCACCGGGGAGCTGTTTTTT. Full variable domain (rest looked up from reference TRBV11-3 and TRBJ2-2): EAGVVQSPRYKIIEKKQPVAFWCNPISGHNTLYWYLQNLGQGPELLIRYENEEAVDDSQLPKDRFSAERLKGVDSTLKIQPAELGDSAVYLCASSLFTGELFFGEGSRLTVL.

In its sample, this clone was seen a few times. The chain joins TRBV11-2 to TRBJ2-7; the match to TRBD2 covers 7 bases. With 1 base clipped from V and 1 base from J, the junction kept 4 bases outside the gene matches. Germline assignment: CDR1 SGHAT and CDR2 FQNNGV. This CDR3 region has 15 residues. CDR3 nucleotide sequence: TGTGCCAGCAGCTTAGTGGGAGGGCCGTCCTACGAGCAGTACTTC. Translating it yields CASSLVGGPSYEQYF.

This clone was counted only a few times. The chain has TRBV2 and TRBJ1-5, with D tentatively TRBD1 (6 bases). V was trimmed by 3 bases and J by 6 bases, leaving 12 bases between them. The CDR3 sequence is 14 residues long. Germline V lookup: CDR1 SNHLY, CDR2 FYNNEI. The CDR3 reads CASSEGGARQPQHF. In nucleotides, the CDR3 is TGTGCCAGCAGTGAGGGGGGGGCTCGTCAGCCCCAGCATTTT. Filled out from reference TRBV2 and TRBJ1-5, the complete variable domain reads EPEVTQTPSHQVTQMGQEVILRCVPISNHLYFYWYRQILGQKVEFLVSFYNNEISEKSEIFDDQFSVERPDGSNFTLKIRSTKLEDSAMYFCASSEGGARQPQHFGDGTRLSIL.

The chain joins TRBV14 to TRBJ2-7, with 9 bases lining up with TRBD1. With 4 bases clipped from V and 4 bases from J, the junction kept 8 bases outside the gene matches. CDR1 and CDR2 from the germline V gene are SGHDN and FVKESK. CDR3 size: 15 residues. The CDR3 is CASSPDGQGLYEQYF. CDR3 DNA sequence: TGTGCCAGCAGCCCAGACGGACAGGGGTTGTACGAGCAGTACTTC.